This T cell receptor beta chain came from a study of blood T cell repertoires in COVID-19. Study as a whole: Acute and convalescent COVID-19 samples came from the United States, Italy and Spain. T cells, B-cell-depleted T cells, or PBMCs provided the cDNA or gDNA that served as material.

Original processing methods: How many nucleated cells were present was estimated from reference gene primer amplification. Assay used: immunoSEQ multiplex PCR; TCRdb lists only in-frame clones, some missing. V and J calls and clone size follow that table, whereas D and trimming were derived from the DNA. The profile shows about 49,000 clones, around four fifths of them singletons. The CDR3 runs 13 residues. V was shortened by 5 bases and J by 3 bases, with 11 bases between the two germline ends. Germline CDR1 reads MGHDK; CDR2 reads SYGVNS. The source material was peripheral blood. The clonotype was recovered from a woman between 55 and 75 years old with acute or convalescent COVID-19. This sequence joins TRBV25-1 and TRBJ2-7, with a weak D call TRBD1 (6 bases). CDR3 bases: TGTGCCAGCAGTTACGTAGGGGGCTACGAGCAGTACTTC. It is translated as CASSYVGGYEQYF.